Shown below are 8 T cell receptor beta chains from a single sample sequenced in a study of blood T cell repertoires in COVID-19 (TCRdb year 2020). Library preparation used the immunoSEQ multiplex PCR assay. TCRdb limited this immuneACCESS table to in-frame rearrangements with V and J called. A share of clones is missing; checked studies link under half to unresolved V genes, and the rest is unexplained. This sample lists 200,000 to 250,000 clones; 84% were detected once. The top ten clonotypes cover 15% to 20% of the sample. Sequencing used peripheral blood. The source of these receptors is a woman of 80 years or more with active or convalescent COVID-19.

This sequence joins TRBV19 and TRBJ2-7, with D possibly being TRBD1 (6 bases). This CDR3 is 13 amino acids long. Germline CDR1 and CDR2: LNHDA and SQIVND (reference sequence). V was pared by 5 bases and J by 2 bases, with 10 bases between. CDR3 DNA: TGTGCCAGTAGTGTTACAGGGACCTACGAGCAGTACTTC. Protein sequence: CASSVTGTYEQYF.

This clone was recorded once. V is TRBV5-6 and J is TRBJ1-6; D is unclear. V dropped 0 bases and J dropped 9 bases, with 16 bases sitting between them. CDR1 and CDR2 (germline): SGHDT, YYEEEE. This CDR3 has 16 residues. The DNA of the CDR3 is TGTGCCAGCAGCTTGGGATCGGGGATTGGGTCTTCACCCCTCCACTTT. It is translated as CASSLGSGIGSSPLHF.

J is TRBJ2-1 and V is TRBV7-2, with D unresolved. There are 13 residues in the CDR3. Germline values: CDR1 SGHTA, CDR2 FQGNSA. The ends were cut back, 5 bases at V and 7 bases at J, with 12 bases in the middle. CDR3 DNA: TGTGCCAGCAGCCTTATGGTGAGTAATGAGCAGTTCTTC. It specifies CASSLMVSNEQFF.

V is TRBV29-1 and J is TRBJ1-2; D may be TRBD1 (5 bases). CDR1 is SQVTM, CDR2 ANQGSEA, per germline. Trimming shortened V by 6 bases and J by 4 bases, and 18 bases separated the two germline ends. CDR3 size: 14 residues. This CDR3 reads CSVERGVESYGYTF. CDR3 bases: TGCAGCGTCGAACGGGGGGTGGAATCCTATGGCTACACCTTC.

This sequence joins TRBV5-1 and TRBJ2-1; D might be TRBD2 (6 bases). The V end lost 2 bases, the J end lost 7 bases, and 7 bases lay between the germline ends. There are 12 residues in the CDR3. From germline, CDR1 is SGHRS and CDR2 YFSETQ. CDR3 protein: CASSLGGNEQFF. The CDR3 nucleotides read TGCGCCAGCAGCTTAGGAGGGAATGAGCAGTTCTTC.

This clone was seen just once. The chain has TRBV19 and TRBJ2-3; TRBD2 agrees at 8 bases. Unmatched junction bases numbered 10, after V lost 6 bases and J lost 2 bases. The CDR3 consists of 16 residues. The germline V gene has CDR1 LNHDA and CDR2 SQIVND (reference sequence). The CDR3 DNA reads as TGTGCCAGTAGGTCTGCGGGAGGACGTAACACAGATACGCAGTATTTT. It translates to CASRSAGGRNTDTQYF.

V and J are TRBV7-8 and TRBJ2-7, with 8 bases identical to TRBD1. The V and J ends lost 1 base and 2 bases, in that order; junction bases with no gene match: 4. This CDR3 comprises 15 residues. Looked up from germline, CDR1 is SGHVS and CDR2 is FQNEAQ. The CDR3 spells CASSLVGTGTYEQYF. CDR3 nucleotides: TGTGCCAGCAGCTTAGTTGGGACAGGAACCTACGAGCAGTACTTC.

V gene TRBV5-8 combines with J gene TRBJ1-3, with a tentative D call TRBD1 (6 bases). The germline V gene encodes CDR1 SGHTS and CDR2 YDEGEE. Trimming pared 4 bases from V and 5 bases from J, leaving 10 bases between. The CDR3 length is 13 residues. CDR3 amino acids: CASSRDMRNTIYF. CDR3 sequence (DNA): TGTGCCAGCAGCCGGGACATGCGAAACACCATATATTTT.